This T cell receptor (beta chain) was recorded in a study of shared clonotypes between healthy human individuals. CDR1 is LNHNV and CDR2 is YYDKDF in the germline V gene (reference sequence). V dropped 1 base and J dropped 2 bases, with 12 bases sitting between them. The CDR3 is 16 residues long. Here immunoSEQ multiplex PCR was the method, and the copy in TCRdb shows in-frame clones only, minus some. The data show roughly 1,000,000 clones, with around 78% seen just once and more than 0.55% held by the top ten. The rearrangement links TRBV15 to TRBJ1-5, with a weak D call TRBD1 (5 bases). This sequence originates from a man younger than 35 in good health. Some clones in this sample may be carry-over from other donors' samples. The sample comprised memory CD4+ T cells from PBMCs. Specified subset: CD45RA-negative fraction. CDR3 in DNA: TGTGCCACCAGCAGAGGAACCGGGGGTCGCAATCAGCCCCAGCATTTT. This sequence encodes CATSRGTGGRNQPQHF.